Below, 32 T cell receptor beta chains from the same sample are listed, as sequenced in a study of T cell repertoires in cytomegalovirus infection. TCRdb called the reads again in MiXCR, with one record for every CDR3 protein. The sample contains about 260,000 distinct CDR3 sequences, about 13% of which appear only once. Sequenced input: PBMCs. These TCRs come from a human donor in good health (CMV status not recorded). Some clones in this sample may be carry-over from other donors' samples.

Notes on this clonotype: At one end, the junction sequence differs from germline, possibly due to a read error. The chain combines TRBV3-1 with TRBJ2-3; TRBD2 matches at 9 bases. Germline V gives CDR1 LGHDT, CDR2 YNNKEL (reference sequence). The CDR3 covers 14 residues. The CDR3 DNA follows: TGTGCCGGCAGCCCTAGCGGGAACACAGATACGCAGTATTTT. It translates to CAGSPSGNTDTQYF.

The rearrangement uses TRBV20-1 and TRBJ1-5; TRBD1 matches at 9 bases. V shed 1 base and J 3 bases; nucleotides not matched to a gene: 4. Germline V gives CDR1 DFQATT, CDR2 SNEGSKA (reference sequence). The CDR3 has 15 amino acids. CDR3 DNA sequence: TGCAGTGCTAGAGGGGACAGGGAGAACAATCAGCCCCAGCATTTT. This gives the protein CSARGDRENNQPQHF.

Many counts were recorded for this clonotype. Written as DNA, the CDR3 is TGTGCCAGCAGCTTAGGAGTGGCGGGGGGAAACACCATATATTTT. Translation gives CASSLGVAGGNTIYF. The gene calls are TRBV7-2 and TRBJ1-3; no firm D call. V lost 1 base, J lost 4 bases, and 11 bases lay in between. CDR3 length: 15 amino acids. Germline CDR1 reads SGHTA; CDR2 reads FQGNSA.

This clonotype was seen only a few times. CDR3 nucleotide sequence: TGTGCCACCAGGTCGACTTTTTCCTACGAGCAGTACTTC. Its protein is CATRSTFSYEQYF. This chain connects TRBV15 to TRBJ2-7; D ambiguous. CDR1 is LNHNV and CDR2 is YYDKDF in the germline V gene (reference sequence). This CDR3 comprises 13 residues. Trimming took 6 bases from V and 1 from J, leaving 10 bases between them.

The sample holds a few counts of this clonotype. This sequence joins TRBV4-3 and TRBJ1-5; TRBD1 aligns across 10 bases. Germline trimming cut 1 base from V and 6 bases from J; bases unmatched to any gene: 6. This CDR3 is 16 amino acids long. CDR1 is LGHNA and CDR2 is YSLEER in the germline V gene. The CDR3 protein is CASSQVRGQGIQPQHF. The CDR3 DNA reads TGCGCCAGCAGCCAAGTGAGGGGACAGGGGATTCAGCCCCAGCATTTT.

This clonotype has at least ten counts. CDR3 loop: CASSLSGGQETQYF. CDR3 in DNA: TGTGCCAGCAGCTTATCCGGGGGGCAAGAGACCCAGTACTTC. The chain joins TRBV7-2 to TRBJ2-5; 7 bases agree with TRBD2. Germline CDR1 reads SGHTA; CDR2 reads FQGNSA. This CDR3 contains 14 residues. The trim removed 2 bases at V and 2 bases at J, leaving 2 bases unmatched.

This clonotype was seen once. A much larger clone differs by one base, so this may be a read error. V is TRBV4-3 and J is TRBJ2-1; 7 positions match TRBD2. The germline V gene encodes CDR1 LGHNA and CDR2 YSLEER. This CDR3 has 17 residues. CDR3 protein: CASSQGSGRSSYSEQFF. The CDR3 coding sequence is TGCGCCAGCAGCCAGGGTAGCGGGCGAAGCTCCTACAGTGAGCAGTTCTTC.

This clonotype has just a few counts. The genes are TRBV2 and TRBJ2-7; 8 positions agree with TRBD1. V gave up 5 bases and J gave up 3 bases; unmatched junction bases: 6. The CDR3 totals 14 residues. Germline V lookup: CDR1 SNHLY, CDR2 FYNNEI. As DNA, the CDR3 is TGTGCCAGCAGTTTGGACAGGGATCACTACGAGCAGTACTTC. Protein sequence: CASSLDRDHYEQYF.

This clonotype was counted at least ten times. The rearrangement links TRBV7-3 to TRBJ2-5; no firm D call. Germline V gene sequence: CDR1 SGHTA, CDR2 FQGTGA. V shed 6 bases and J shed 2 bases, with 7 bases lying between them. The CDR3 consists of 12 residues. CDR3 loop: CASSRPQETQYF. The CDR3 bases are TGTGCCAGCAGTCGGCCACAAGAGACCCAGTACTTC.

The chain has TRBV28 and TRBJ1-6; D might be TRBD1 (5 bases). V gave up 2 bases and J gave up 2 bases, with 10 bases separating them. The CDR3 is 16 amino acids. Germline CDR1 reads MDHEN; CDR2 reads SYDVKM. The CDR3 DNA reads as TGTGCCAGCAGTTTACGGGGACTTACCTATAATTCACCCCTCCACTTT. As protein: CASSLRGLTYNSPLHF.

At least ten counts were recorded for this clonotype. Written as DNA, the CDR3 is TGTGCCAGCAGCTCCCCATTCCCGACGGGGAATTCACCCCTCCACTTT. Encoded protein: CASSSPFPTGNSPLHF. V gene TRBV7-2 combines with J gene TRBJ1-6; D is undetermined. The CDR3 is 16 residues long. The V and J ends lost 4 bases and 7 bases respectively, with 17 bases between them. Germline CDR1 is SGHTA and CDR2 is FQGNSA.

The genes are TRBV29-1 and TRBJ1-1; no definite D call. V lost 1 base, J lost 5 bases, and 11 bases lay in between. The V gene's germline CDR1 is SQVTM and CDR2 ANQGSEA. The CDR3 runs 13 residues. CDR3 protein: CSVEGRPETEAFF. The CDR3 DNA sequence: TGCAGCGTTGAAGGGAGACCGGAGACTGAAGCTTTCTTT.

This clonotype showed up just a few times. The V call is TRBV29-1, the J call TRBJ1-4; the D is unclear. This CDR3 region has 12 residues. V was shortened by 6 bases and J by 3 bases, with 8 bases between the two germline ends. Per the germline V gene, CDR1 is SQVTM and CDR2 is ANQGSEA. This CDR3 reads CSVVEANEKLFF. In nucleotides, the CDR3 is TGCAGCGTGGTGGAAGCTAATGAAAAACTGTTTTTT.

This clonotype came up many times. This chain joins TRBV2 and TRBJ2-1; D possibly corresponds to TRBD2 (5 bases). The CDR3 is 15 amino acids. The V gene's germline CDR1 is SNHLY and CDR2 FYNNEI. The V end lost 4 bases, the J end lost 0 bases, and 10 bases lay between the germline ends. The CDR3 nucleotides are TGTGCCAGCAGTGTGCGGGCTAGCTCCTACAATGAGCAGTTCTTC. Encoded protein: CASSVRASSYNEQFF.

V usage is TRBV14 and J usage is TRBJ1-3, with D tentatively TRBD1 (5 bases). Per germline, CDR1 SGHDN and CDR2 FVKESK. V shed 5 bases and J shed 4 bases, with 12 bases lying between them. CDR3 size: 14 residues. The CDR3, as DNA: TGTGCCAGCAGCTACCAGGGCTTCGGAAACACCATATATTTT. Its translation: CASSYQGFGNTIYF.

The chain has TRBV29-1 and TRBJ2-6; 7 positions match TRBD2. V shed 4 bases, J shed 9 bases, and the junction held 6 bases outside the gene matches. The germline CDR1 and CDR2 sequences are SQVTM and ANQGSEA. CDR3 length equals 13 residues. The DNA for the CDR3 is TGCAGCGTTGCGGGGGGTCGGGGCAACGTCCTGACTTTC. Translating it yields CSVAGGRGNVLTF.

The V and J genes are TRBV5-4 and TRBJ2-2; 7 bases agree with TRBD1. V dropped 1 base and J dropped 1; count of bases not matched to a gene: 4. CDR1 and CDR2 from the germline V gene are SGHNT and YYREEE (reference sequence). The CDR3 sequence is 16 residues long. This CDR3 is CASSLLRTGNTGELFF. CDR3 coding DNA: TGTGCCAGCAGCTTGCTTCGGACAGGGAACACCGGGGAGCTGTTTTTT.

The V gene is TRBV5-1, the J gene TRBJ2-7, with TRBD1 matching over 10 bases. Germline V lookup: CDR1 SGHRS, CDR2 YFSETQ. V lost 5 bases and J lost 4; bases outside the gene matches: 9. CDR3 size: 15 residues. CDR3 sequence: CASRPSRDRGYEQYF. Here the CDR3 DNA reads TGCGCCAGCAGGCCTTCCCGGGACAGGGGTTACGAGCAGTACTTC.

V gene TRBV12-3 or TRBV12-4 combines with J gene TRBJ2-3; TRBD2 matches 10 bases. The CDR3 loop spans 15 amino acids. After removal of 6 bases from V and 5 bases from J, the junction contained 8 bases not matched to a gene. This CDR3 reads CASRNSGGRKDTQYF. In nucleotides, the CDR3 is TGTGCCAGCAGAAATAGCGGGGGGCGTAAAGATACGCAGTATTTT.

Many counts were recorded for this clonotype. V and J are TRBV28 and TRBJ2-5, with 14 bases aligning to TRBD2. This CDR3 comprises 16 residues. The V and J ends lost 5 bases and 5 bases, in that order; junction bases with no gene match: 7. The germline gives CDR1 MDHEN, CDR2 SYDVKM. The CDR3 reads CASSRGTSGSLETQYF. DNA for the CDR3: TGTGCCAGCAGTCGCGGGACTAGCGGGAGTTTGGAGACCCAGTACTTC.

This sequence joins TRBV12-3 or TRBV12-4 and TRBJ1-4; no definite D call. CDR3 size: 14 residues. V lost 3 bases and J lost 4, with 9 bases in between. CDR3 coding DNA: TGTGCCAGCAGTTTCTACAGAAGTAATGAAAAACTGTTTTTT. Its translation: CASSFYRSNEKLFF.

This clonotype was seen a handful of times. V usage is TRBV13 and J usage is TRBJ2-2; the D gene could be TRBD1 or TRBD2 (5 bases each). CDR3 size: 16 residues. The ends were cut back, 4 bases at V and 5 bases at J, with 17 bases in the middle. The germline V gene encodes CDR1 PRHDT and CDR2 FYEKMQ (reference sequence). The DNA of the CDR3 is TGTGCCAGCAGCTCCCCATGGGGGAAAATGACCGGGGAGCTGTTTTTT. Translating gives CASSSPWGKMTGELFF.

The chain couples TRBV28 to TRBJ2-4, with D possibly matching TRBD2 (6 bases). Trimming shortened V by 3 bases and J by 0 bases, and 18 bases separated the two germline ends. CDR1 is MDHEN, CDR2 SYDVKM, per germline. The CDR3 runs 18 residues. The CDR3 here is CASSLGTVGGLAKNIQYF. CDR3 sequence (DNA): TGTGCCAGCAGTTTGGGTACGGTCGGGGGATTAGCCAAAAACATTCAGTACTTC.

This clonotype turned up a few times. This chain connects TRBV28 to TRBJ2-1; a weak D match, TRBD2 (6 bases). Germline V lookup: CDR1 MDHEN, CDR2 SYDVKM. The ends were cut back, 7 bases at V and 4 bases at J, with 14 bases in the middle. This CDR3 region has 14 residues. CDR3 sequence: CASTVGTGYNEQFF. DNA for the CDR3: TGTGCCAGCACCGTCGGGACTGGATACAATGAGCAGTTCTTC.

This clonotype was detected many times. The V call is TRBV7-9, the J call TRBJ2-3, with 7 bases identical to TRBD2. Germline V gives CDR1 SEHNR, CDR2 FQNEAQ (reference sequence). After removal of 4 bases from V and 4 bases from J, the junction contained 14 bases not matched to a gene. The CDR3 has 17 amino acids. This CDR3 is CASSSLETSLGADTQYF. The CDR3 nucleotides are TGTGCCAGCAGCTCTCTTGAGACTAGCCTGGGAGCAGATACGCAGTATTTT.

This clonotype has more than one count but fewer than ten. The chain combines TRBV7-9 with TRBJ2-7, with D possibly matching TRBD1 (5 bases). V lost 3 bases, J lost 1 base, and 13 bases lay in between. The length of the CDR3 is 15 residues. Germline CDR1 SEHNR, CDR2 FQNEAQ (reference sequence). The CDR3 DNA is TGTGCCAGCAGCTTGGTTGTGGGGCTGTCCTACGAGCAGTACTTC. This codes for CASSLVVGLSYEQYF.

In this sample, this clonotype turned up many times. The CDR3 region is CASSLAPSRNTEAFF. In nucleotides, the CDR3 is TGTGCCAGCAGTTTAGCGCCCAGTCGGAACACTGAAGCTTTCTTT. This chain uses TRBV12-3 or TRBV12-4 with TRBJ1-1; D unclear. Trimming stripped 0 bases from V and 1 base from J, with 9 bases between. The CDR3 contains 15 residues.

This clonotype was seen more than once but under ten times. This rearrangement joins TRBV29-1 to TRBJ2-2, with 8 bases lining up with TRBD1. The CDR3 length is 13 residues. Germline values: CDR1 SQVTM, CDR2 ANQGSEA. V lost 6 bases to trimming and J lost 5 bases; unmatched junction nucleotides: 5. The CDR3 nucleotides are TGCAGCGTGTACAGGGGGAGGACCGGGGAGCTGTTTTTT. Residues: CSVYRGRTGELFF.

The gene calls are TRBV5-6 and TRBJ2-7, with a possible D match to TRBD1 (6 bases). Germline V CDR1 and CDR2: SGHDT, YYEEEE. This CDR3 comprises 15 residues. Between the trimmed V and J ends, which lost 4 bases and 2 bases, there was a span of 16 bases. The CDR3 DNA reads TGTGCCAGCAGCACCCCGATGGGGGCAGCCTACGAGCAGTACTTC. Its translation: CASSTPMGAAYEQYF. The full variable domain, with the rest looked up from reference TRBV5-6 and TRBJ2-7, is DAGVTQSPTHLIKTRGQQVTLRCSPKSGHDTVSWYQQALGQGPQFIFQYYEEEERQRGNFPDRFSGHQFPNYSSELNVNALLLGDSALYLCASSTPMGAAYEQYFGPGTRLTVT.

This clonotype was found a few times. The chain's CDR3 is CASSLGGGWDGQYF. The DNA of the CDR3 is TGTGCCAGCAGTTTAGGGGGGGGCTGGGATGGGCAGTACTTC. This rearrangement joins TRBV12-3 or TRBV12-4 to TRBJ2-7, with D perhaps matching TRBD2 (7 bases). Trimming stripped 1 base from V and 9 bases from J, with 16 bases between. The CDR3 is made up of 14 amino acids.

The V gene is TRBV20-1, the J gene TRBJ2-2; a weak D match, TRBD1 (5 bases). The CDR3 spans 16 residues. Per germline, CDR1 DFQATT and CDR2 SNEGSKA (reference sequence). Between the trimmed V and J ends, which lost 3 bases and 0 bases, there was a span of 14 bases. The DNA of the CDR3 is TGCAGTGCTAGGCCCGGACACGCCGCGAACACCGGGGAGCTGTTTTTT. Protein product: CSARPGHAANTGELFF.

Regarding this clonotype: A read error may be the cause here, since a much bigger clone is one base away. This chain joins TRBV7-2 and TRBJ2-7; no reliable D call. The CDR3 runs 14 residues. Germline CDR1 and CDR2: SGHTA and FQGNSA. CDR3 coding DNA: TGTGCCAGCAGCTTAGTCGGCTTCTCCTACGGGCAGTACTTC. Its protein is CASSLVGFSYGQYF.